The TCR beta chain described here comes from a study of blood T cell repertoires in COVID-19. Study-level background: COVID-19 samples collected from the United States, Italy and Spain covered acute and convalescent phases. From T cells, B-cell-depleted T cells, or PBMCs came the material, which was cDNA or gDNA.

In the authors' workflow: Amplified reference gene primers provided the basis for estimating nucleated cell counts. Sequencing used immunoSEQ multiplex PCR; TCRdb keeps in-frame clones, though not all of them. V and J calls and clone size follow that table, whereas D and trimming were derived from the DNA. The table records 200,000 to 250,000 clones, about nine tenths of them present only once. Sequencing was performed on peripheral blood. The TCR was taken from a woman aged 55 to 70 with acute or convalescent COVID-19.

CDR3 DNA: TGTGCCAGCAGTAGACAAACTAGCGGGGAGGCCAAAAACATTCAGTACTTC. It translates to CASSRQTSGEAKNIQYF. The genes are TRBV2 and TRBJ2-4; TRBD2 agrees at 10 bases. The CDR3 has 17 amino acids. CDR1 SNHLY and CDR2 FYNNEI come from the germline V gene. Unmatched junction bases numbered 8, after V lost 5 bases and J lost 1 base.